The subject of this entry is one T cell receptor beta chain. Its specificity is unknown. MiXCR was run by TCRdb on the 5' RACE reads, yielding one entry per CDR3 protein. The table lists more than 15,000 distinct CDR3 sequences, 8% to 10% of them singletons. In germline, CDR1 is SGHRS, CDR2 YFSETQ. This CDR3 region has 15 residues. The junction had 7 bases not matched to a gene; V was cut back by 2 bases and J by 4 bases. The sample comes from a study of spatial heterogeneity in lung cancer. Study observations and caveats: At resection, ubiquitous expanded tumor TCRs appeared in blood more than at follow-up.

The time point here: blood at routine non-recurrence follow-up after resection. This sample comprised PBMCs, obtained at follow-up. The source is a female donor with early-stage non-small cell lung cancer. The V and J genes are TRBV5-1 and TRBJ2-3; 7 bases line up with TRBD1. The CDR3 region is CASSFRQGSADTQYF. As DNA, the CDR3 is TGCGCCAGCAGCTTCAGACAGGGTAGTGCAGATACGCAGTATTTT.